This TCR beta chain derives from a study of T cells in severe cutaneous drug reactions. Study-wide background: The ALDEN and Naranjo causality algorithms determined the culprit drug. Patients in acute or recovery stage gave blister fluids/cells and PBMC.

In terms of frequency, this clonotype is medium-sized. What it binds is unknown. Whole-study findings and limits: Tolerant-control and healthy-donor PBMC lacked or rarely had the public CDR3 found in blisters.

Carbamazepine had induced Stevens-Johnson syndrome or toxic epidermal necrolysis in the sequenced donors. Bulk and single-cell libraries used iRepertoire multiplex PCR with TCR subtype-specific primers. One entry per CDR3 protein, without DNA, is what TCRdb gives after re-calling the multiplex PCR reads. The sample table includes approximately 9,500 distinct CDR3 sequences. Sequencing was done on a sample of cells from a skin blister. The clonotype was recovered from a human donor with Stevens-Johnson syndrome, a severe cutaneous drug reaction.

The CDR3 region is CSALTGNTIYF. The V call is TRBV20-1, the J call TRBJ1-3. Germline CDR1 DFQATT, CDR2 SNEGSKA (reference sequence). The CDR3 has 11 amino acids.